The rows below give T cell receptor beta chains drawn from one sample of a study of blood T cell repertoires in COVID-19. The assay was immunoSEQ multiplex PCR, and TCRdb's table has in-frame clones only and misses some. Among about 400,000 clones listed, roughly 90% were seen once. Sequenced material: PBMCs or T cells enriched from blood (not recorded which). The origin of the receptors is a middle-aged woman with acute COVID-19. The CDR3 runs from the conserved cysteine through the conserved F or W. Fields, in order: J gene, V gene, clone size, D gene, CDR3 DNA, CDR3 protein. The D gene is left open where the match is weak. Some rows have no size entry. The others give once, few or many, or a class for an expanded clone.

TRBJ1-1,TRBV7-9,NA,NA,TGTGCCAGCAGCTTATTGCGCCTTAATGAAGCTTTCTTT,CASSLLRLNEAFF
TRBJ2-7,TRBV9,NA,NA,TGTGCCAGCAGCGCCTTAGCGGACACTTACGAGCAGTACTTC,CASSALADTYEQYF
TRBJ2-7,TRBV19,NA,TRBD2,TGTGCCAGTAGTATTTCGGTACTAGCGGGGAGCTCCTACGAGCAGTACTTC,CASSISVLAGSSYEQYF
TRBJ2-1,TRBV4-2,once,TRBD2,TGTGCCAGCAGCCAAGAGGGACTAGCGGGGGGGCTCTGGTCCTACAATGAGCAGTTCTTC,CASSQEGLAGGLWSYNEQFF
TRBJ1-5,TRBV6-5,NA,NA,TGTGCCAGCTTCGGCACGAGAGCGGATCAGCCCCAGCATTTT,CASFGTRADQPQHF
TRBJ2-7,TRBV10-3,NA,TRBD2,TGTGCCATCAGTGAGTCTAAGGGACTAGCGGGGGGGCGCGAGCAGTACTTC,CAISESKGLAGGREQYF
TRBJ2-2,TRBV5-1,NA,TRBD1,TGCACCAGCAGCAACCGGACAGGGGAAACCGGGGAGCTGTTTTTT,CTSSNRTGETGELFF
TRBJ1-2,TRBV30,NA,NA,TGTGCCTGCGGAGCGGGGGGAGGCTACACCTTC,CACGAGGGYTF
TRBJ2-3,TRBV7-9,NA,TRBD1,TGTGCCAGCAGCTGGGGACAGGGGGCAGATACGCAGTATTTT,CASSWGQGADTQYF
TRBJ2-7,TRBV2,NA,TRBD1,TGTGCCATACCGGGACAGGGGGCCAAGTTCTACGAGCAGTACTTC,CAIPGQGAKFYEQYF
TRBJ2-3,TRBV6-5,once,TRBD2,TGTGCCAGCAGCCCCACTAGCGGGGGGTTAAATACGCAGTATTTT,CASSPTSGGLNTQYF
TRBJ1-5,TRBV2,NA,NA,TGTGCCAGCAGTGTTGAGGAGATAGGCAATCAGCCCCAGCATTTT,CASSVEEIGNQPQHF
TRBJ2-3,TRBV7-9,NA,TRBD2,TGTGCCAGCAGCCCCTTAGCGGGGGGGGCAGATACGCAGTATTTT,CASSPLAGGADTQYF
TRBJ1-6,TRBV14,NA,TRBD1,TGTGCCAGCAGCCAAGGGGACAGGGTGGAATCACCCCTCCACTTT,CASSQGDRVESPLHF
TRBJ2-7,TRBV5-1,NA,TRBD2,TGCGCCAGCAACCTAGGACTAGCGGGGGTCTACGAGCAGTACTTC,CASNLGLAGVYEQYF
TRBJ2-1,TRBV24-1,NA,TRBD2,TGTGCCACCCGGAGAGTTAGCGGGGGGCCATTTAAAGACAATGAGCAGTTCTTC,CATRRVSGGPFKDNEQFF
TRBJ1-6,TRBV5-6,NA,NA,TGTGCCAGCAGCCACCGTGGTTCGACAGGATCATCACCCCTCCACTTT,CASSHRGSTGSSPLHF